The 12 T cell receptor beta chains below come from one sample, sequenced in a study of blood T cell repertoires in COVID-19. Assay used: immunoSEQ multiplex PCR; TCRdb lists only in-frame clones, some missing. This sample has some 140,000 clones, with 87% found just once. Source material: peripheral blood. These receptors originate from a man aged 45-60 years with active COVID-19.

V usage is TRBV6-4 and J usage is TRBJ1-6, with 9 bases fitting TRBD1. The junction had 3 bases not matched to a gene; V was cut back by 2 bases and J by 7 bases. The CDR3 totals 15 residues. The germline V gene has CDR1 MRHNA and CDR2 SNTAGT. The CDR3 DNA is TGTGCCAGCAGTGACAGGACAGGGGTCAATTCACCCCTCCACTTT. This codes for CASSDRTGVNSPLHF.

J is TRBJ2-3 and V is TRBV7-2; D gene uncertain. The CDR3 spans 16 residues. Germline loops: CDR1 SGHTA, CDR2 FQGNSA. Between the trimmed V and J ends, which lost 2 bases and 2 bases, there was a span of 14 bases. The CDR3 DNA is TGTGCCAGCAGCTTACCACAGATTCCTTTCACAGATACGCAGTATTTT. It specifies CASSLPQIPFTDTQYF. The whole variable domain, remainder taken from reference TRBV7-2 and TRBJ2-3, is GAGVSQSPSNKVTEKGKDVELRCDPISGHTALYWYRQSLGQGLEFLIYFQGNSAPDKSGLPSDRFSAERTGGSVSTLTIQRTQQEDSAVYLCASSLPQIPFTDTQYFGPGTRLTVL.

For this clone: At the DNA level, this CDR3 is encoded by other sequences in the same sample as well. V gene TRBV9 combines with J gene TRBJ2-5, with 9 nucleotides matching TRBD2. Per germline, CDR1 SGDLS and CDR2 YYNGEE. The CDR3 has 15 amino acids. V gave up 0 bases and J gave up 5 bases; unmatched junction bases: 5. The DNA for the CDR3 is TGTGCCAGCAGCGTAGGCGCGGGGGGGCGGGAGACCCAGTACTTC. Protein: CASSVGAGGRETQYF.

V and J are TRBV10-3 and TRBJ1-1; D gene ambiguous. Trimming removed 8 bases at V and 1 base at J, with 11 bases between. CDR3 length: 13 amino acids. Per the germline V gene, CDR1 is ENHRY and CDR2 is SYGVKD. The CDR3 reads CAIANDWNTEAFF. In DNA form, the CDR3 reads TGTGCCATCGCCAACGACTGGAACACTGAAGCTTTCTTT.

The chain is built from TRBV7-8 and TRBJ2-7; tentatively, D is TRBD2 (6 bases). Germline values: CDR1 SGHVS, CDR2 FQNEAQ. This CDR3 comprises 15 residues. V lost 2 bases and J lost 3, with 14 bases in between. The CDR3 bases are TGTGCCAGCAGCTTAATCGTAGGGACTTTCTACGAGCAGTACTTC. As protein: CASSLIVGTFYEQYF.

The chain's CDR3 is CASSQVGRGVGELFF. CDR3 coding DNA: TGTGCCAGCAGCCAAGTGGGCAGGGGTGTCGGGGAGCTGTTTTTT. The J gene is TRBJ2-2, the V gene TRBV3-1 (or the pseudogene TRBV3-2), with D tentatively TRBD1 (6 bases). This CDR3 region has 15 residues. Per the germline V gene, CDR1 is LGHDT and CDR2 is YNNKEL (reference sequence). The V end lost 1 base, the J end lost 7 bases, and 13 bases lay between the germline ends.

This chain links TRBV6-4 with TRBJ1-1; 9 positions match TRBD1. Trimming took 2 bases from V and 5 from J; bases not matched to a gene: 6. Germline loops: CDR1 MRHNA, CDR2 SNTAGT. This CDR3 is built from 15 residues. CDR3 in amino acids: CASSDRDRGSTEAFF. In nucleotides, the CDR3 is TGTGCCAGCAGTGACCGAGACAGGGGGAGTACTGAAGCTTTCTTT.

V is TRBV6-1 and J is TRBJ1-4, with D hard to call. The CDR3 has 17 residues. The germline V and J ends were trimmed by 3 bases and 2 bases, with 16 bases remaining between them. Germline V gene sequence: CDR1 MNHNS, CDR2 SASEGT. The CDR3 sequence: CASSERLSLTTNEKLFF. The CDR3 DNA sequence: TGTGCCAGCAGTGAGCGATTATCTCTTACTACTAATGAAAAACTGTTTTTT.

This chain links TRBV7-9 with TRBJ1-1, with unresolved D. The CDR3 is 15 amino acids. V was clipped by 3 bases and J by 3 bases, with 14 bases between them. In germline, CDR1 is SEHNR, CDR2 FQNEAQ (reference sequence). For the CDR3, the DNA is TGTGCCAGCAGCTTGGCGGCGAGGAGGTACACTGAAGCTTTCTTT. This sequence encodes CASSLAARRYTEAFF. Filled out from reference TRBV7-9 and TRBJ1-1, the complete variable domain reads DTGVSQNPRHKITKRGQNVTFRCDPISEHNRLYWYRQTLGQGPEFLTYFQNEAQLEKSRLLSDRFSAERPKGSFSTLEIQRTEQGDSAMYLCASSLAARRYTEAFFGQGTRLTVV.

This clone has only a few counts. Sequence at one end of the junction differs from germline and may be a read error. The chain couples TRBV7-7 to TRBJ1-5, with D perhaps TRBD1 (5 bases). Germline CDR1 and CDR2: SSHAT and FNYEAQ (reference sequence). CDR3 size: 13 residues. CDR3 residues: CASSPTENQPQHF. The CDR3 DNA reads TGTGCTAGCAGCCCGACAGAAAATCAGCCCCAGCATTTT.

The chain joins TRBV6-5 to TRBJ1-2; 8 positions agree with TRBD1. The germline gives CDR1 MNHEY, CDR2 SVGAGI. J was trimmed by 4 bases and V by 6 bases; bases with no gene match: 4. The CDR3 is 13 amino acids. CDR3 amino acids: CASSPGGSYGYTF. The CDR3 DNA reads as TGTGCCAGCAGCCCAGGGGGCTCCTATGGCTACACCTTC.

The J gene is TRBJ2-1, the V gene TRBV4-1; 12 bases line up with TRBD1. The germline CDR1 and CDR2 sequences are MGHRA and YSYEKL. The CDR3 loop spans 18 amino acids. The V segment lost 4 bases and the J segment 7 bases; nucleotides outside the gene matches: 14. CDR3: CASSPGDTSGQGANEQFF. DNA for the CDR3: TGCGCCAGCAGCCCAGGCGATACTTCGGGACAGGGGGCTAATGAGCAGTTCTTC.